This T cell receptor beta chain was profiled in a study of glioma-infiltrating T cells after dendritic cell vaccination. Overall study: At biweekly intervals, patients got three intradermal dendritic cell vaccine injections. Study-wide results and limits: Patients with more pretreatment TILs had longer time to progression and survival.

Fresh-frozen tumor tissue and more than two years of survival data were available for all. Produced via immunoSEQ multiplex PCR; TCRdb's table is partial and in-frame only. The sample lists almost 65,000 clones, 82% occurring once. Of note for this clone: Its antigen is unidentified.

V was pared by 2 bases and J by 4 bases, with 14 bases between. The CDR3 loop spans 15 amino acids. Germline V gene sequence: CDR1 SGDLS, CDR2 YYNGEE. Sample: blood, taken before dendritic cell vaccination. The J gene is TRBJ2-3, the V gene TRBV9, with D possibly being TRBD1 (6 bases). The TCR sequence derives from a human donor with glioblastoma. The CDR3 region has the DNA TGTGCCAGCAGCGTTTCCAGGGGATTTCCAGATACGCAGTATTTT. Protein sequence: CASSVSRGFPDTQYF.